These 24 T cell receptor beta chains originate from one sample sequenced in a study of early stage breast cancer tumors. Produced via immunoSEQ multiplex PCR; TCRdb's table is partial and in-frame only. This table has 1,500 to 2,000 clones, about 76% appearing once. The sequencing input was normal breast tissue next to the tumor. The receptors come from a person aged 70 to 80 with breast cancer.

This clone was seen a few times. V is TRBV11-2 and J is TRBJ2-7, with D maybe TRBD1 (6 bases). The germline V gene has CDR1 SGHAT and CDR2 FQNNGV. The CDR3 has 15 amino acids. With 5 bases removed from V and 2 bases from J, the gap between germline ends came to 16 bases. The CDR3 DNA sequence: TGTGCCAGCAGCCCCCAGGGGCATTCGACCTACGAGCAGTACTTC. Amino acid sequence: CASSPQGHSTYEQYF.

The chain has TRBV6-5 and TRBJ2-7; D is uncertain. Trimming left V 2 bases short and J 5 bases short, with 13 bases between. Germline values: CDR1 MNHEY, CDR2 SVGAGI. CDR3 length equals 14 residues. The CDR3 loop reads CASSYGQRSHEQYF. In nucleotides, the CDR3 is TGTGCCAGCAGTTACGGGCAACGGTCCCACGAGCAGTACTTC.

This sequence joins TRBV9 and TRBJ2-5, with unresolved D. This CDR3 has 15 residues. V shed 4 bases and J shed 5 bases, with 18 bases lying between them. Germline CDR1 reads SGDLS; CDR2 reads YYNGEE. Here the CDR3 reads CASSPNVLSQETQYF. The CDR3 coding sequence is TGTGCCAGCAGCCCGAACGTGCTCTCTCAGGAGACCCAGTACTTC.

This chain uses TRBV29-1 with TRBJ2-7, with 8 bases matching TRBD1. The length of the CDR3 is 15 residues. With V trimmed by 3 bases and J by 1 base, 8 bases remained unmatched. Germline assignment: CDR1 SQVTM and CDR2 ANQGSEA. The CDR3, as DNA: TGCAGCGTTGAGACTCCGGGACAGGCATCCTACGAGCAGTACTTC. It specifies CSVETPGQASYEQYF.

The chain joins TRBV10-3 to TRBJ1-5; 11 positions match TRBD1. Per the germline V gene, CDR1 is ENHRY and CDR2 is SYGVKD. The CDR3 is 17 amino acids. After removal of 5 bases from V and 2 bases from J, the junction contained 8 bases not matched to a gene. Written as DNA, the CDR3 is TGTGCCATCAGTCCGGGACAGGGGGTCCTTGGCAATCAGCCCCAGCATTTT. It is translated as CAISPGQGVLGNQPQHF.

This clone has a handful of counts. The chain recombines TRBV6-1 with TRBJ1-6; weak D call: TRBD1 (6 bases). The ends were cut back, 7 bases at V and 5 bases at J, with 15 bases in the middle. The length of the CDR3 is 15 residues. Germline V gene data show CDR1 as MNHNS and CDR2 as SASEGT. CDR3 DNA sequence: TGTGCCAGCAATCTTGGGACATTCGATAATTCACCCCTCCACTTT. Protein sequence: CASNLGTFDNSPLHF.

The chain has TRBV7-2 and TRBJ2-2, with a possible D match to TRBD1 (5 bases). Per germline, CDR1 SGHTA and CDR2 FQGNSA. The CDR3 contains 16 residues. V lost 5 bases to trimming and J lost 10 bases, with 23 bases between them. Here the CDR3 reads CASSTRQFPSSEELFF. The CDR3 coding sequence is TGTGCCAGCAGCACCCGACAGTTTCCATCCTCGGAGGAGCTGTTTTTT.

The chain joins TRBV6-4 to TRBJ2-2; TRBD1 is a possible D gene (6 bases). This CDR3 contains 15 residues. Trimming took off 5 bases at V and 1 base at J, with 11 bases between the two ends. Looked up from germline, CDR1 is MRHNA and CDR2 is SNTAGT. CDR3: CASSSGTQNTGELFF. The CDR3, as DNA: TGTGCCAGCAGTTCCGGGACACAGAACACCGGGGAGCTGTTTTTT.

The chain joins TRBV7-9 to TRBJ1-2; no clear D. Trimming took off 5 bases at V and 1 base at J, with 17 bases between the two ends. The germline V gene has CDR1 SEHNR and CDR2 FQNEAQ (reference sequence). The CDR3 contains 16 residues. The CDR3 DNA reads as TGTGCCAGCAGCGCCTCAAACTACCAGCTTAACTATGGCTACACCTTC. It codes for CASSASNYQLNYGYTF.

The V call is TRBV5-1, the J call TRBJ2-7; tentative D call: TRBD2 (7 bases). CDR3 size: 14 residues. Trimming shortened V by 0 bases and J by 6 bases, and 13 bases separated the two germline ends. Germline V gene lookup returns CDR1 SGHRS and CDR2 YFSETQ. The CDR3, as DNA: TGCGCCAGCAGCTTGGGCCACAGGGAGGGCGAGCAGTACTTC. Protein product: CASSLGHREGEQYF.

CDR3 region: CASSPRVADTQYF. DNA of the CDR3: TGTGCCAGCAGTCCGAGGGTCGCAGATACGCAGTATTTT. The rearrangement links TRBV5-4 to TRBJ2-3; possibly TRBD2 for D (5 bases). CDR1 is SGHNT, CDR2 YYREEE, per germline (reference sequence). The CDR3 loop spans 13 amino acids. The V end was cut by 5 bases, the J end by 4 bases, with 11 bases between.

To note about this clone: Germline and junction disagree at one end, which may indicate a read error. The chain joins TRBV13 to TRBJ1-2; D may be TRBD1 (6 bases). Germline values: CDR1 PRHDT, CDR2 FYEKMQ (reference sequence). CDR3 length: 13 amino acids. The CDR3 loop is CASSLGGAVGYTF. In DNA, the CDR3 is TGTGCCAGCAGCCTAGGGGGGGCAGTAGGCTACACCTTC.

V and J are TRBV10-1 and TRBJ1-5, with D perhaps TRBD1 (6 bases). CDR1 and CDR2 from the germline V gene are WNHNN and SYGVQD (reference sequence). The CDR3 consists of 14 residues. V gave up 11 bases and J gave up 2 bases, with 16 bases separating them. DNA of the CDR3: TGCGCCGGAAACCAAGGGGGGGGCAATCAGCCCCAGCATTTT. It yields the protein CAGNQGGGNQPQHF.

This chain uses TRBV29-1 with TRBJ1-3; 9 nucleotides align to TRBD1. The CDR3 has 13 amino acids. The V segment lost 6 bases and the J segment 2 bases; nucleotides outside the gene matches: 2. Germline CDR1 and CDR2: SQVTM and ANQGSEA. The DNA for the CDR3 is TGCAGCGTACAGGGGGCGACTGGAAACACCATATATTTT. This sequence encodes CSVQGATGNTIYF.

The J gene is TRBJ2-7, the V gene TRBV4-3, with D maybe TRBD2 (6 bases). The CDR3 loop spans 15 amino acids. V was clipped by 2 bases and J by 2 bases, with 13 bases between them. The germline CDR1 and CDR2 sequences are LGHNA and YSLEER. The CDR3 is CASSQLQRVAYEQYF. CDR3 nucleotide sequence: TGCGCCAGCAGCCAACTCCAGCGGGTCGCCTACGAGCAGTACTTC.

The rearrangement joins TRBV10-3 to TRBJ1-1; D is unclear. The V gene lost 6 bases and the J gene lost 1 base, with 18 bases spanning the gap. CDR3 length: 16 amino acids. Germline CDR1 ENHRY, CDR2 SYGVKD. CDR3 DNA sequence: TGTGCCATCAGCGGCGGCCCGATTCACGCGAACACTGAAGCTTTCTTT. Protein product: CAISGGPIHANTEAFF.

The chain couples TRBV6-6 to TRBJ1-6; 8 bases are shared with TRBD1. Germline V gives CDR1 MNHNY, CDR2 SVGAGI (reference sequence). The CDR3 has 14 residues. With 7 bases clipped from V and 9 bases from J, the junction kept 8 bases outside the gene matches. This CDR3 is CASTPGTGLSPLHF. In DNA form, the CDR3 reads TGTGCCAGCACCCCCGGGACAGGTCTTTCACCCCTCCACTTT.

V and J are TRBV4-2 and TRBJ1-1, with a weak D call TRBD1 (6 bases). V gave up 9 bases and J gave up 3 bases, with 23 bases separating them. This CDR3 is built from 16 residues. Germline V gene lookup returns CDR1 LGHNA and CDR2 YNFKEQ. CDR3 region: CASRKSTGDGDTEAFF. CDR3 DNA sequence: TGTGCCAGTAGAAAATCGACAGGTGATGGTGACACTGAAGCTTTCTTT.

The J gene is TRBJ2-3, the V gene TRBV30; 8 nucleotides align to TRBD2. The CDR3 is 14 residues long. Germline values: CDR1 GTSNPN, CDR2 SVGIG (reference sequence). V lost 0 bases, J lost 5 bases, and 4 bases stayed unmatched. The CDR3, as DNA: TGTGCCTGGAGTGTTGTAGCGGGGCAAGATACGCAGTATTTT. Translating gives CAWSVVAGQDTQYF.

This rearrangement joins TRBV19 to TRBJ2-2; 12 bases agree with TRBD1. Germline assignment: CDR1 LNHDA and CDR2 SQIVND (reference sequence). J lost 6 bases, V lost 5 bases, and 1 base had no gene match. This CDR3 has 14 residues. The DNA for the CDR3 is TGTGCCAGTAGTGGGACAGGGGGCCCCGGGGAGCTGTTTTTT. Its protein is CASSGTGGPGELFF.

V gene TRBV5-4 combines with J gene TRBJ2-2; D call uncertain. This CDR3 contains 12 residues. Per the germline V gene, CDR1 is SGHNT and CDR2 is YYREEE (reference sequence). V gave up 5 bases and J gave up 5 bases, with 7 bases separating them. CDR3 sequence reads: CASSFSTGELFF. The CDR3 DNA reads TGTGCCAGCAGTTTTTCTACCGGGGAGCTGTTTTTT. The full variable domain, its missing parts supplied by reference TRBV5-4 and TRBJ2-2, is ETGVTQSPTHLIKTRGQQVTLRCSSQSGHNTVSWYQQALGQGPQFIFQYYREEENGRGNFPPRFSGLQFPNYSSELNVNALELDDSALYLCASSFSTGELFFGEGSRLTVL.

J is TRBJ2-2 and V is TRBV27; TRBD1 aligns across 9 bases. J was trimmed by 4 bases and V by 6 bases; bases with no gene match: 0. The CDR3 length is 13 residues. CDR1 and CDR2 from the germline V gene are MNHEY and SMNVEV (reference sequence). CDR3 sequence: CASRDRGTGELFF. CDR3 nucleotide sequence: TGTGCCAGCAGGGACAGGGGCACCGGGGAGCTGTTTTTT.

This chain connects TRBV28 to TRBJ2-3; TRBD2 is a possible D gene (5 bases). Between the trimmed V and J ends, which lost 4 bases and 5 bases, there was a span of 13 bases. The CDR3 loop spans 14 amino acids. The germline gives CDR1 MDHEN, CDR2 SYDVKM. The DNA of the CDR3 is TGTGCCAGCAGTTCGGGATCCCCAAGAGATACGCAGTATTTT. Its translation: CASSSGSPRDTQYF.

The rearrangement links TRBV6-4 to TRBJ2-7; 10 bases are a match to TRBD2. Germline V gives CDR1 MRHNA, CDR2 SNTAGT. V dropped 5 bases and J dropped 0; count of bases not matched to a gene: 7. The CDR3 runs to 16 residues. The CDR3 DNA is TGTGCCAGCAGTCCGTCTAGCGGGGGAGACTCCTACGAGCAGTACTTC. Translation: CASSPSSGGDSYEQYF.